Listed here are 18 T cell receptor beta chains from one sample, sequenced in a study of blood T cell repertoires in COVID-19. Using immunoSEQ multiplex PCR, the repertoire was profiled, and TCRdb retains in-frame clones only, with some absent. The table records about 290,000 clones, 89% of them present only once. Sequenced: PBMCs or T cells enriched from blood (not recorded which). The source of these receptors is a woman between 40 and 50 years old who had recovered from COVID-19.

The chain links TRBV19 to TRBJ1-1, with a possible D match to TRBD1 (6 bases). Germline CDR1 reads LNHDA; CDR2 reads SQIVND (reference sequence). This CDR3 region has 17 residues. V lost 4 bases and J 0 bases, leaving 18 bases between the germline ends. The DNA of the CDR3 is TGTGCCAGTAGTAAGTATCACCTGGGGACAATGAACACTGAAGCTTTCTTT. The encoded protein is CASSKYHLGTMNTEAFF.

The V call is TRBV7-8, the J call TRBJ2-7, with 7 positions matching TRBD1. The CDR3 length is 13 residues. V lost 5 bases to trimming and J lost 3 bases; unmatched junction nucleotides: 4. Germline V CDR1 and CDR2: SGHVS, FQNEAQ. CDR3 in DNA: TGTGCCAGCAGCACCCGGACAGGCTACGAGCAGTACTTC. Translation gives CASSTRTGYEQYF.

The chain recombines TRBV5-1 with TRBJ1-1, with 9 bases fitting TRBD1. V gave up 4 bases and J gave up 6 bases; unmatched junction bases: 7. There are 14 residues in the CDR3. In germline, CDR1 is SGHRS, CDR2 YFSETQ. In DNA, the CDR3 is TGCGCCAGCAGCATAGACGACAGGGGGGCTGAAGCTTTCTTT. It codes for CASSIDDRGAEAFF. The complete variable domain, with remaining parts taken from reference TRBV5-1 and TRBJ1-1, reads KAGVTQTPRYLIKTRGQQVTLSCSPISGHRSVSWYQQTPGQGLQFLFEYFSETQRNKGNFPGRFSGRQFSNSRSEMNVSTLELGDSALYLCASSIDDRGAEAFFGQGTRLTVV.

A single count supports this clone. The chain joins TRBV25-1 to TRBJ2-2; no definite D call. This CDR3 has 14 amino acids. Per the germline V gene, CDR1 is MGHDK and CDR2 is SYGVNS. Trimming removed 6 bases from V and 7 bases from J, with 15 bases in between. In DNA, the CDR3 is TGTGCCAGCAGCGAACCGGGTACCCTCGGGGAGCTGTTTTTT. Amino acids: CASSEPGTLGELFF.

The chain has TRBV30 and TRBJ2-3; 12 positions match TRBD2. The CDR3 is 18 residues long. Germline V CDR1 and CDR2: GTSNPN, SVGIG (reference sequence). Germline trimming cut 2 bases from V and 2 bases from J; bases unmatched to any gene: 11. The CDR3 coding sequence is TGTGCCTGGAGTCTCCCCTCTCTAGCGGGGGGGTTCACAGATACGCAGTATTTT. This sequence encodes CAWSLPSLAGGFTDTQYF.

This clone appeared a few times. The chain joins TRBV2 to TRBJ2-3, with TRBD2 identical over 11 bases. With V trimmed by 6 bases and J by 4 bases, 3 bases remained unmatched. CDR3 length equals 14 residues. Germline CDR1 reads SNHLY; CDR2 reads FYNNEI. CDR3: CASRRGLAADTQYF. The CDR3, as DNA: TGTGCCAGCAGGAGGGGACTAGCGGCAGATACGCAGTATTTT.

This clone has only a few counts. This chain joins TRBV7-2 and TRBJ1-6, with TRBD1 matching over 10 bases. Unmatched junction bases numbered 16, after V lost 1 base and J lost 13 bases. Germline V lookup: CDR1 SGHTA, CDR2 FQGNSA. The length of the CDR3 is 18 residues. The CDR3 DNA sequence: TGTGCCAGCAGCTTAGGACGAGGTGACAGGGGGCTCCCTTCGCCCCTCCACTTT. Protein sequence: CASSLGRGDRGLPSPLHF.

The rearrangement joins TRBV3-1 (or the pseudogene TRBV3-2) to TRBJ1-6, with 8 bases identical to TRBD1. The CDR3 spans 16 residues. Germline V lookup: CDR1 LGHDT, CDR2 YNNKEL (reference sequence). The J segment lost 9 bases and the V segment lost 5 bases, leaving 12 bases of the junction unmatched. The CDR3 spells CASSNGQGRPGSPLHF. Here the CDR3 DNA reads TGTGCCAGCAGCAACGGACAGGGACGGCCTGGTTCACCCCTCCACTTT.

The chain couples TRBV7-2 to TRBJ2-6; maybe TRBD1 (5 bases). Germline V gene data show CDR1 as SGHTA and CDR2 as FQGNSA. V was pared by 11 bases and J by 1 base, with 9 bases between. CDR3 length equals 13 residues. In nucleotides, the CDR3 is TGTGCCGTCGACAGTTCTGGGGCCAACGTCCTGACTTTC. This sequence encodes CAVDSSGANVLTF. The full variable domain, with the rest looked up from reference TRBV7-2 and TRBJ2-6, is GAGVSQSPSNKVTEKGKDVELRCDPISGHTALYWYRQSLGQGLEFLIYFQGNSAPDKSGLPSDRFSAERTGGSVSTLTIQRTQQEDSAVYLCAVDSSGANVLTFGAGSRLTVL.

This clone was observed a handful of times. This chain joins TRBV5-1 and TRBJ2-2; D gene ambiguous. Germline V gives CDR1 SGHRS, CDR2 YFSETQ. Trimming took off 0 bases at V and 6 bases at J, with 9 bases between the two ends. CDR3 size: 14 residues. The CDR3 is CASSLVRGPGELFF. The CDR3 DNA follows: TGCGCCAGCAGCTTGGTACGAGGTCCCGGGGAGCTGTTTTTT.

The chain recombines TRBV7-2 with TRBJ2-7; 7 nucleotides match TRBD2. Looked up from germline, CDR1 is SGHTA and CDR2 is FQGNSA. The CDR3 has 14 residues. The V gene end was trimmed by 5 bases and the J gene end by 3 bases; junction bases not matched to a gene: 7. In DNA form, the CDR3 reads TGTGCCAGCAGCCTATTATGGGGGGGCTACGAGCAGTACTTC. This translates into CASSLLWGGYEQYF. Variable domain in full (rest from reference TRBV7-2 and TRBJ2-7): GAGVSQSPSNKVTEKGKDVELRCDPISGHTALYWYRQSLGQGLEFLIYFQGNSAPDKSGLPSDRFSAERTGGSVSTLTIQRTQQEDSAVYLCASSLLWGGYEQYFGPGTRLTVT.

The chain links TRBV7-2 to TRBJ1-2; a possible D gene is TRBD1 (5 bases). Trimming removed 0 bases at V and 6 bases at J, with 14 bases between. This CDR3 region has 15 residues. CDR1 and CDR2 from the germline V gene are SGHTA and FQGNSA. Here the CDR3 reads CASSLARGRVDGYTF. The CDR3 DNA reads TGTGCCAGCAGCTTAGCGAGAGGCAGGGTGGATGGCTACACCTTC. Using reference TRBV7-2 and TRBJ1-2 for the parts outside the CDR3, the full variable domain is GAGVSQSPSNKVTEKGKDVELRCDPISGHTALYWYRQSLGQGLEFLIYFQGNSAPDKSGLPSDRFSAERTGGSVSTLTIQRTQQEDSAVYLCASSLARGRVDGYTFGSGTRLTVV.

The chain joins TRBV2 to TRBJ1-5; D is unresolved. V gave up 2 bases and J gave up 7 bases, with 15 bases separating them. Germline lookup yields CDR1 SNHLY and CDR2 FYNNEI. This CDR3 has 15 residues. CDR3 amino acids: CASSETGLGPQPQHF. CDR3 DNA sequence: TGTGCCAGCAGTGAAACCGGACTAGGCCCCCAGCCCCAGCATTTT.

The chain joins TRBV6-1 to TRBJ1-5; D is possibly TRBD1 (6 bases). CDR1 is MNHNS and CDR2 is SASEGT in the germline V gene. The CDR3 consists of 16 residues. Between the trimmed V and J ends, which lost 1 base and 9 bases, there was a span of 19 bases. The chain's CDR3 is CASSEVPLGGGGPQHF. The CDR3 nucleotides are TGTGCCAGCAGTGAAGTACCATTAGGGGGAGGGGGGCCCCAGCATTTT.

CDR3 loop: CASSLLGTGTYEQYF. The CDR3 bases are TGTGCCAGCAGTTTATTAGGGACAGGGACCTACGAGCAGTACTTC. The chain carries TRBV28 and TRBJ2-7; 9 nucleotides agree with TRBD1. V trimming: 1 base; J trimming: 2 bases; junction bases outside the gene matches: 3. Per the germline V gene, CDR1 is MDHEN and CDR2 is SYDVKM. The CDR3 sequence is 15 residues long.

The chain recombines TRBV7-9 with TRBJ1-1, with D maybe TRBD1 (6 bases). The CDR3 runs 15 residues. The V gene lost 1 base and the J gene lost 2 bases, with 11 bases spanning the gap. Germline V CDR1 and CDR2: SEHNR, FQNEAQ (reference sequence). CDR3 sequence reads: CASSLGGRGNTEAFF. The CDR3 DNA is TGTGCCAGCAGCTTAGGGGGGCGCGGAAACACTGAAGCTTTCTTT.

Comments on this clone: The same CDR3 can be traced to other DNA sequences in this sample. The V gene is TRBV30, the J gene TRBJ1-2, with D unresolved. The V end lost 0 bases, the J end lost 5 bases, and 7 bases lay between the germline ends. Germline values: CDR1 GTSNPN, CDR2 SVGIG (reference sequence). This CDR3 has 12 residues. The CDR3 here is CAWSVSSYGYTF. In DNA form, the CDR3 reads TGTGCCTGGAGTGTATCCAGTTATGGCTACACCTTC.

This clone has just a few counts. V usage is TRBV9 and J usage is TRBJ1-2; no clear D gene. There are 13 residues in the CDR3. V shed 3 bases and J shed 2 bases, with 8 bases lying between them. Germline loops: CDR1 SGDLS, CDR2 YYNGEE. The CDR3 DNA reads TGTGCCAGCAGCGGCGGGTTCAACTATGGCTACACCTTC. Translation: CASSGGFNYGYTF.